The following is a TCR beta chain sequence with its context. The antigen is undetermined. This sample was taken from a study of T cells in Graves' hyperthyroidism and ophthalmopathy. Study-wide context: Any treatment followed the collection of peripheral blood at initial diagnosis.

Study-level points and caveats: Blood samples included most of the expanded thyroid clonotypes exceeding 0.001.

Exclusion of patients followed from uncontrolled infection, other autoimmune disease, pregnancy or lactation. Researchers took RNA transcripts and amplified the TCR beta CDR3 regions from them. The HTBI primer set served for first-round RT-PCR of the TCR CDR3. One entry per CDR3 protein results from TCRdb running MiXCR on the multiplex PCR reads. The profile shows 500,000 to 750,000 distinct CDR3 sequences, approximately 14% of them singletons. The V end lost 6 bases, the J end lost 7 bases, and 15 bases lay between the germline ends. Germline-derived CDR1 and CDR2 are MNHNS and SASEGT. This CDR3 is 14 amino acids long.

This clonotype was obtained from a woman younger than 45 with Graves' hyperthyroidism. V usage is TRBV6-1 and J usage is TRBJ1-4, with D tentatively TRBD1 (5 bases). Sample: blood. The CDR3 DNA reads TGTGCCAGCAGCCCCGACTATGGGGCTGAAAAACTGTTTTTT. Its translation is CASSPDYGAEKLFF.